In its sample, the clone carrying this T cell receptor beta chain was seen many times. Relying on iRepertoire HTBI primers and Arm-PCR of CDR3 regions, the team built TCR beta libraries. TCRdb independently ran MiXCR on the multiplex PCR reads; one entry per CDR3 protein. The sample includes over 500,000 distinct CDR3 sequences, approximately 15% of them seen just once. This sample was included in a study of regulatory T cells in long-lasting Graves disease. CDR3 size: 14 residues. The V and J ends lost 4 bases and 7 bases respectively, with 16 bases between them. Germline V gene sequence: CDR1 LGHDT, CDR2 YNNKEL (reference sequence). The time point: newly diagnosed GD, antithyroid drugs for less than 3 months. PBMCs were the source of the RNA used for TCR sequencing. This sample also belongs to another study, concerning T cells in Graves' hyperthyroidism and ophthalmopathy. That investigation notes: With the HTBI primer set, the TCR CDR3 went through a first round of RT-PCR.

This sequence was found in a woman in her 30s with Graves disease. The J gene is TRBJ1-1, the V gene TRBV3-1; D uncertain. Here the sequenced sample was peripheral blood mononuclear cells (PBMCs), taken at new diagnosis, from a patient treated with antithyroid drugs. The CDR3: CASSPSIQAGEAFF. In nucleotides, the CDR3 is TGTGCCAGCAGCCCCTCGATCCAAGCCGGTGAAGCTTTCTTT.